The 32 T cell receptor beta chains listed next were all sequenced from one sample in a study of cytomegalovirus exposure and HLA in healthy donors. Measured with immunoSEQ multiplex PCR; TCRdb has only the in-frame clones, and not every one. The data show 90,000 to 150,000 clones, around nine tenths seen once. Sequenced sample: PBMCs. These TCRs come from a woman younger than 35 in good health and CMV-seropositive.

V is TRBV7-9 and J is TRBJ1-1, with D unclear. This CDR3 has 12 amino acids. Germline CDR1 and CDR2: SEHNR and FQNEAQ (reference sequence). Trimming took off 3 bases at V and 0 bases at J, with 2 bases between the two ends. CDR3: CASSFMNTEAFF. CDR3 nucleotides: TGTGCCAGCAGCTTCATGAACACTGAAGCTTTCTTT.

This clone has only a few counts. The V and J genes are TRBV7-7 and TRBJ2-2, with D unresolved. The germline V gene has CDR1 SSHAT and CDR2 FNYEAQ (reference sequence). The V end lost 10 bases, the J end lost 6 bases, and 6 bases lay between the germline ends. The CDR3 contains 10 residues. CDR3 sequence reads: CATNPGELFF. In DNA, the CDR3 is TGTGCCACTAACCCCGGGGAGCTGTTTTTT.

V and J are TRBV30 and TRBJ2-4; TRBD2 might be the D (7 bases). V lost 0 bases and J 9 bases, leaving 15 bases between the germline ends. The CDR3 is 14 residues long. From germline, CDR1 is GTSNPN and CDR2 SVGIG (reference sequence). Written as DNA, the CDR3 is TGTGCCTGGAGTGTAAGGTCTGGGGGGGCCATTCAGTACTTC. Encoded protein: CAWSVRSGGAIQYF.

This chain uses TRBV9 with TRBJ2-2; D uncertain. The CDR3 consists of 15 residues. V dropped 2 bases and J dropped 6 bases, with 14 bases sitting between them. Per the germline V gene, CDR1 is SGDLS and CDR2 is YYNGEE. The CDR3 here is CASSVAVRFPGELFF. The CDR3 DNA reads TGTGCCAGCAGCGTCGCGGTTAGGTTCCCCGGGGAGCTGTTTTTT.

The V call is TRBV2, the J call TRBJ1-6; D ambiguous. The V gene lost 11 bases and the J gene lost 12 bases, with 29 bases spanning the gap. CDR1 SNHLY and CDR2 FYNNEI come from the germline V gene. CDR3 length: 16 residues. The CDR3 protein is CALKKGSDRSSGPLHF. Here the CDR3 DNA reads TGTGCCTTAAAGAAAGGTTCGGATCGAAGTTCAGGACCCCTCCACTTT.

V gene TRBV10-3 combines with J gene TRBJ2-1; 12 bases are a match to TRBD2. J was trimmed by 8 bases and V by 11 bases; bases with no gene match: 10. CDR3 length: 14 amino acids. Looked up from germline, CDR1 is ENHRY and CDR2 is SYGVKD. DNA of the CDR3: TGTGCCTCCTTGGATGCTAGCGGGGGGGATGAGCAGTTCTTC. Its translation: CASLDASGGDEQFF.

With respect to this clone: At one boundary the junction diverges from the germline segment, which might be a read error. The CDR3 DNA sequence: TGTGCCAGTAGTATAGAACGGACTAGAACCTACGATGAGCAGTTCTTC. Translated: CASSIERTRTYDEQFF. The chain links TRBV19 to TRBJ2-1; TRBD2 agrees at 7 bases. Germline V gene data show CDR1 as LNHDA and CDR2 as SQIVND (reference sequence). The CDR3 spans 16 residues. The variable domain in full, completed from reference TRBV19 and TRBJ2-1, reads DGGITQSPKYLFRKEGQNVTLSCEQNLNHDAMYWYRQDPGQGLRLIYYSQIVNDFQKGDIAEGYSVSREKKESFPLTVTSAQKNPTAFYLCASSIERTRTYDEQFFGPGTRLTVL.

The rearrangement uses TRBV6-6 and TRBJ2-1, with 13 bases identical to TRBD2. This CDR3 has 13 residues. Germline CDR1 MNHNY, CDR2 SVGAGI (reference sequence). CDR3 sequence (DNA): TGTGCAACCGGGACTAGCGGGATGGATGAGCAGTTCTTC. Encoded protein: CATGTSGMDEQFF.

This clone was seen only once. The chain joins TRBV6-5 to TRBJ2-6; TRBD2 aligns across 8 bases. V gave up 2 bases and J gave up 2 bases; unmatched junction bases: 2. This CDR3 is built from 16 residues. Germline V gives CDR1 MNHEY, CDR2 SVGAGI. The CDR3 DNA is TGTGCCAGCAGTTACGGCGGGGGGACTGGGGCCAACGTCCTGACTTTC. This gives the protein CASSYGGGTGANVLTF.

The chain links TRBV2 to TRBJ1-4, with D tentatively TRBD1 (6 bases). V was trimmed by 6 bases and J by 7 bases, leaving 12 bases between them. Germline loops: CDR1 SNHLY, CDR2 FYNNEI. CDR3 length equals 13 residues. CDR3 protein: CASSVDSFEKLFF. The CDR3 region has the DNA TGTGCCAGCAGCGTGGACAGCTTTGAAAAACTGTTTTTT.

The J gene is TRBJ1-2, the V gene TRBV6-4; D is uncertain. This CDR3 region has 11 residues. Germline CDR1 MRHNA, CDR2 SNTAGT. Trimming left V 3 bases short and J 8 bases short, with 7 bases between. The CDR3 sequence is CASSDGEGYTF. The CDR3 DNA sequence: TGTGCCAGCAGTGATGGAGAGGGCTACACCTTC.

The chain recombines TRBV4-2 with TRBJ2-7; 7 nucleotides line up with TRBD2. The CDR3 runs to 16 residues. V lost 5 bases to trimming and J lost 7 bases; unmatched junction nucleotides: 17. Germline loops: CDR1 LGHNA, CDR2 YNFKEQ. For the CDR3, the DNA is TGTGCCAGCAGCTCACGCGCGGGAGCGAACGCGGGGGAGCAGTACTTC. It specifies CASSSRAGANAGEQYF.

The chain recombines TRBV7-9 with TRBJ2-2; 10 bases are shared with TRBD2. CDR1 SEHNR and CDR2 FQNEAQ come from the germline V gene (reference sequence). There are 16 residues in the CDR3. After removal of 3 bases from V and 1 base from J, the junction contained 2 bases not matched to a gene. CDR3 bases: TGTGCCAGCAGCTTTACTAGCGGGGAGAACACCGGGGAGCTGTTTTTT. It yields the protein CASSFTSGENTGELFF.

The chain recombines TRBV7-8 with TRBJ2-7, with TRBD1 matching over 8 bases. The CDR3 loop spans 15 amino acids. Trimming cost V 1 base and J 8 bases; bases outside gene matches: 10. Germline V CDR1 and CDR2: SGHVS, FQNEAQ. As DNA, the CDR3 is TGTGCCAGCAGCTTAGGTGGACAGGGTTCGCCTAAGCAGTACTTC. Its translation is CASSLGGQGSPKQYF. Combining the CDR3 with reference TRBV7-8 and TRBJ2-7 gives the whole variable domain GAGVSQSPRYKVAKRGQDVALRCDPISGHVSLFWYQQALGQGPEFLTYFQNEAQLDKSGLPSDRFFAERPEGSVSTLKIQRTQQEDSAVYLCASSLGGQGSPKQYFGPGTRLTVT.

As to this clone: One junction end does not reproduce the germline sequence, and a read error may be involved. V and J are TRBV9 and TRBJ1-6, with 10 bases identical to TRBD1. Germline CDR1 and CDR2: SGDLS and YYNGEE. The CDR3 has 21 amino acids. CDR3 DNA: TGTGCCAGCAGCGTAGATCCCTTTGGGACAGGGGATCGCTCCGATAATTCACCCCTCCACTTT. Amino acids: CASSVDPFGTGDRSDNSPLHF. Looking up the rest from reference TRBV9 and TRBJ1-6 gives the full variable domain: DSGVTQTPKHLITATGQRVTLRCSPRSGDLSVYWYQQSLDQGLQFLIQYYNGEERAKGNILERFSAQQFPDLHSELNLSSLELGDSALYFCASSVDPFGTGDRSDNSPLHFGNGTRLTVT.

CDR3 nucleotide sequence: TGTGCCAGCAGTGTGAGCGGGGTAGCCAAAAACATTCAGTACTTC. Encoded protein: CASSVSGVAKNIQYF. This chain uses TRBV2 with TRBJ2-4; 7 positions match TRBD2. Germline lookup yields CDR1 SNHLY and CDR2 FYNNEI. After removal of 4 bases from V and 0 bases from J, the junction contained 3 bases not matched to a gene. This CDR3 is built from 15 residues.

V and J are TRBV5-4 and TRBJ1-1; D unresolved. V was cut by 4 bases and J by 4 bases, with 20 bases left in between. Looked up from germline, CDR1 is SGHNT and CDR2 is YYREEE (reference sequence). The CDR3 extends over 16 amino acids. The chain's CDR3 is CASSSPVSGRSTEAFF. Written as DNA, the CDR3 is TGTGCCAGCAGCAGCCCGGTATCGGGTCGGAGCACTGAAGCTTTCTTT.

The chain is built from TRBV6-5 and TRBJ1-5, with a possible D match to TRBD1 (5 bases). The CDR3 totals 13 residues. Germline CDR1 MNHEY, CDR2 SVGAGI. The V gene lost 4 bases and the J gene lost 6 bases, with 10 bases spanning the gap. In nucleotides, the CDR3 is TGTGCCAGCAGTTTAACGGGGGGTCAGCCCCAGCATTTT. Its translation is CASSLTGGQPQHF.

This rearrangement joins TRBV4-1 to TRBJ1-2; D is uncertain. The CDR3 is 15 residues long. Germline V gene lookup returns CDR1 MGHRA and CDR2 YSYEKL. Trimming pared 1 base from V and 3 bases from J, leaving 12 bases between. The CDR3 DNA follows: TGCGCCAGCAGCCAAGGGCCGGGTTTGGACTATGGCTACACCTTC. Its protein product is CASSQGPGLDYGYTF.

This chain's CDR3 is CASSLGIGDEQYF. Written as DNA, the CDR3 is TGTGCCAGCAGCTTAGGTATCGGTGACGAGCAGTACTTC. The chain is built from TRBV11-2 and TRBJ2-7; D gene uncertain. Germline assignment: CDR1 SGHAT and CDR2 FQNNGV. Trimming left V 1 base short and J 5 bases short, with 9 bases between. CDR3 length equals 13 residues.

The rearrangement joins TRBV27 to TRBJ1-1; a possible D gene is TRBD1 (6 bases). CDR1 and CDR2 (germline): MNHEY, SMNVEV (reference sequence). Deletions cut 5 bases from V and 0 bases from J, with 19 bases between. This CDR3 comprises 17 residues. This CDR3 is CASSLLPGGAMNTEAFF. For the CDR3, the DNA is TGTGCCAGCAGTCTCCTTCCGGGGGGGGCGATGAACACTGAAGCTTTCTTT.

The V and J genes are TRBV7-6 and TRBJ2-3, with D perhaps TRBD1 (6 bases). The CDR3 extends over 14 amino acids. V was pared by 5 bases and J by 5 bases, with 14 bases between. Germline V gene sequence: CDR1 SGHVS, CDR2 FNYEAQ. The DNA for the CDR3 is TGTGCCAGCAGCCTAACAGGGTCCGGAGATACGCAGTATTTT. It is translated as CASSLTGSGDTQYF. Full variable domain (outside the CDR3, taken from reference TRBV7-6 and TRBJ2-3): GAGVSQSPRYKVTKRGQDVALRCDPISGHVSLYWYRQALGQGPEFLTYFNYEAQQDKSGLPNDRFSAERPEGSISTLTIQRTEQRDSAMYRCASSLTGSGDTQYFGPGTRLTVL.

The J gene is TRBJ2-7, the V gene TRBV7-9, with D maybe TRBD2 (7 bases). CDR1 is SEHNR and CDR2 is FQNEAQ in the germline V gene (reference sequence). The V and J ends lost 6 bases and 5 bases respectively, with 17 bases between them. The CDR3 is made up of 14 amino acids. CDR3 DNA sequence: TGTGCCAGCAGTTTTGCGCAGGGGAGGGACGAGCAGTACTTC. Translating it yields CASSFAQGRDEQYF.

The chain has TRBV5-1 and TRBJ1-4, with 7 bases aligning to TRBD1. The CDR3 totals 15 residues. Germline V CDR1 and CDR2: SGHRS, YFSETQ. Trimming removed 5 bases from V and 2 bases from J; junction bases left unmatched: 6. The CDR3 loop reads CASREGALTNEKLFF. DNA of the CDR3: TGCGCCAGCAGGGAGGGGGCGCTTACTAATGAAAAACTGTTTTTT.

This clone was detected once. Germline is not matched at one junction end, which may reflect a read error. The chain combines TRBV7-7 with TRBJ2-5; D is possibly TRBD2 (5 bases). This CDR3 region has 14 residues. Germline V lookup: CDR1 SSHAT, CDR2 FNYEAQ (reference sequence). CDR3 sequence: CASSLGLAQETQYF. In DNA form, the CDR3 reads TGTGCTAGCAGCTTAGGGCTAGCACAAGAGACCCAGTACTTC. Combining the CDR3 with reference TRBV7-7 and TRBJ2-5 gives the whole variable domain GAGVSQSPRYKVTKRGQDVTLRCDPISSHATLYWYQQALGQGPEFLTYFNYEAQPDKSGLPSDRFSAERPEGSISTLTIQRTEQRDSAMYRCASSLGLAQETQYFGPGTRLLVL.

This clone was picked up a small number of times. V usage is TRBV7-3 and J usage is TRBJ2-1, with TRBD2 matching over 10 bases. Germline V gene sequence: CDR1 SGHTA, CDR2 FQGTGA. The CDR3 has 20 residues. Trimming at V came to 1 base and at J to 1 base, leaving 13 bases not matched to a gene. The CDR3 region is CASSLRGLAEPGGSYNEQFF. The DNA for the CDR3 is TGTGCCAGCAGCTTAAGAGGACTAGCGGAACCCGGGGGGTCCTACAATGAGCAGTTCTTC.

CDR3 in amino acids: CASSAVQETQYF. CDR3 DNA sequence: TGTGCCAGCAGTGCAGTTCAAGAGACCCAGTACTTC. The V and J genes are TRBV6-1 and TRBJ2-5; D gene uncertain. V dropped 4 bases and J dropped 2 bases, with 5 bases sitting between them. The CDR3 sequence is 12 residues long. Germline V gives CDR1 MNHNS, CDR2 SASEGT.

The chain has TRBV7-8 and TRBJ1-1; D is unclear. The CDR3 length is 13 residues. The germline CDR1 and CDR2 sequences are SGHVS and FQNEAQ. V lost 7 bases and J 0 bases, leaving 9 bases between the germline ends. CDR3 loop: CASKLEMNTEAFF. The CDR3 DNA follows: TGTGCCAGCAAGCTAGAAATGAACACTGAAGCTTTCTTT.

The chain links TRBV5-1 to TRBJ1-1, with 7 bases lining up with TRBD1. The V gene end was trimmed by 4 bases and the J gene end by 0 bases; junction bases not matched to a gene: 6. CDR1 and CDR2 from the germline V gene are SGHRS and YFSETQ. The CDR3 runs to 15 residues. CDR3 in amino acids: CASSLNRGLNTEAFF. Written as DNA, the CDR3 is TGCGCCAGCAGCCTAAACAGGGGACTGAACACTGAAGCTTTCTTT.

The chain has TRBV19 and TRBJ2-6, with 7 bases lining up with TRBD1. This CDR3 spans 16 amino acids. Germline loops: CDR1 LNHDA, CDR2 SQIVND (reference sequence). V trimming: 3 bases; J trimming: 1 base; junction bases outside the gene matches: 3. The CDR3 here is CASSISGQSGANVLTF. The CDR3 nucleotides are TGTGCCAGTAGTATTTCGGGACAGTCTGGGGCCAACGTCCTGACTTTC.

The genes are TRBV2 and TRBJ2-3; 7 nucleotides agree with TRBD1. Germline CDR1 SNHLY, CDR2 FYNNEI. The ends lost 7 bases at V and 1 base at J; junction bases unmatched: 11. CDR3 length: 16 residues. The DNA for the CDR3 is TGTGCCAGCAACCCGGGACAGCTGGGAGGCACAGATACGCAGTATTTT. Translated, it gives CASNPGQLGGTDTQYF. Together with reference TRBV2 and TRBJ2-3, the CDR3 gives the full variable domain: EPEVTQTPSHQVTQMGQEVILRCVPISNHLYFYWYRQILGQKVEFLVSFYNNEISEKSEIFDDQFSVERPDGSNFTLKIRSTKLEDSAMYFCASNPGQLGGTDTQYFGPGTRLTVL.

This clone occurred a few times. The V call is TRBV6-4, the J call TRBJ2-1; the match to TRBD2 covers 9 bases. V shed 2 bases and J 10 bases; nucleotides not matched to a gene: 9. The CDR3 totals 15 residues. In germline, CDR1 is MRHNA, CDR2 SNTAGT. The CDR3 bases are TGTGCCAGCAGTGACGGGGCGGGAGGGCCACAGGAGCAGTTCTTC. Encoded protein: CASSDGAGGPQEQFF.